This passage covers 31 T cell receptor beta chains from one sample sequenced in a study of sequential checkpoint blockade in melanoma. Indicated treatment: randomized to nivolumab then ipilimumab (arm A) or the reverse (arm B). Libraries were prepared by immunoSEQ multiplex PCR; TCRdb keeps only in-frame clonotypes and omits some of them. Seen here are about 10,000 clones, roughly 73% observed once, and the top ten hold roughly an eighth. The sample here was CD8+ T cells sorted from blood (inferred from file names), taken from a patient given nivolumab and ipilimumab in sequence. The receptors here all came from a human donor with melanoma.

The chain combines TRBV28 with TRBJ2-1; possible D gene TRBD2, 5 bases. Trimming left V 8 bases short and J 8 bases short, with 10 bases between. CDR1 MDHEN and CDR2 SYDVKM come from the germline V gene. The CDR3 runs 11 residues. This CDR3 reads CASRFGDEQFF. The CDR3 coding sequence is TGTGCCAGCCGCTTCGGGGATGAGCAGTTCTTC.

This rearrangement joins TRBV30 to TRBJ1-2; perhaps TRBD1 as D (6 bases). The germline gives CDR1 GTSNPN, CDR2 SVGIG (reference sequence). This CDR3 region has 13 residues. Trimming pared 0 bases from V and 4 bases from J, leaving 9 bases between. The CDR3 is CAWSVGGGYGYTF. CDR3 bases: TGTGCCTGGAGTGTAGGGGGTGGCTATGGCTACACCTTC.

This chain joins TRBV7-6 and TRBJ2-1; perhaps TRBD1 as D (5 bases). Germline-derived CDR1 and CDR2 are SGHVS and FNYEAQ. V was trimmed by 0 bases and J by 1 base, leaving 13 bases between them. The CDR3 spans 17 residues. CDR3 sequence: CASSLALGAGSYNEQFF. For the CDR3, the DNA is TGTGCCAGCAGCTTAGCGCTTGGAGCAGGGTCCTACAATGAGCAGTTCTTC.

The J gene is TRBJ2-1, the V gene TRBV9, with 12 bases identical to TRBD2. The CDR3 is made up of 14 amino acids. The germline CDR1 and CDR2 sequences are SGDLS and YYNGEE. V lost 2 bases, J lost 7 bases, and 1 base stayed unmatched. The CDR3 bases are TGTGCCAGCAGCGTGCTAGCGGGAGGGAATGAGCAGTTCTTC. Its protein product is CASSVLAGGNEQFF.

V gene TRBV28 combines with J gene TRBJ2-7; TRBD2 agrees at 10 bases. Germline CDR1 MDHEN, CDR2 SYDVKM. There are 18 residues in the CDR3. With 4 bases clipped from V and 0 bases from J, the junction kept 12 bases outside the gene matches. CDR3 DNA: TGTGCCAGCAGTTCCCTAGCGGGAGTAGGGGCCATCTCCTACGAGCAGTACTTC. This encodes CASSSLAGVGAISYEQYF.

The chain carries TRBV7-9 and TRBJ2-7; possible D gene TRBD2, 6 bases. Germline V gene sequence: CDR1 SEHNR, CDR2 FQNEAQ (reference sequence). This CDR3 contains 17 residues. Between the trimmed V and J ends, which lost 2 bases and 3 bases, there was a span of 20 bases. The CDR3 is CASSLSGLSGPDYEQYF. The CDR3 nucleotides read TGTGCCAGCAGCTTATCCGGCCTTAGCGGACCAGACTACGAGCAGTACTTC.

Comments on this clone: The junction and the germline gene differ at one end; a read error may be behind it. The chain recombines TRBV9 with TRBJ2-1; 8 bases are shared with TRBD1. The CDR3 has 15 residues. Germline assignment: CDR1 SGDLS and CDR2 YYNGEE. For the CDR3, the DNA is TGTGCCAGCAGCGAGGGACAGGCTACCTACGATGAGCAGTTCTTC. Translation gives CASSEGQATYDEQFF.

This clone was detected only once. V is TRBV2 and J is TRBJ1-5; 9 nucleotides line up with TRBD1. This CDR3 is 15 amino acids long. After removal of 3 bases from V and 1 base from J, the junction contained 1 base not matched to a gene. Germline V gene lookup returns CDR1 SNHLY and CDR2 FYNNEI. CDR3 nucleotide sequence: TGTGCCAGCAGTGAGGGACAGGGAAGCAATCAGCCCCAGCATTTT. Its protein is CASSEGQGSNQPQHF.

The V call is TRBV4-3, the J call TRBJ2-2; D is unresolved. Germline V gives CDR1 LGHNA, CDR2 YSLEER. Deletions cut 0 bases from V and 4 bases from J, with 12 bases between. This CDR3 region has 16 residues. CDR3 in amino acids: CASSQDFTNPTGELFF. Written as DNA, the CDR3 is TGCGCCAGCAGCCAAGATTTTACTAACCCCACCGGGGAGCTGTTTTTT.

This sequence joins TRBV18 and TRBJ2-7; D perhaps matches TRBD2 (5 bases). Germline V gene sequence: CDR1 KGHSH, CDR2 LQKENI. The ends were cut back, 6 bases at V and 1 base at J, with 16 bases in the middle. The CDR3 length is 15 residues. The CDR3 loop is CASSYDITGSYEQYF. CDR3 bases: TGTGCCAGCTCCTACGACATAACGGGATCCTACGAGCAGTACTTC.

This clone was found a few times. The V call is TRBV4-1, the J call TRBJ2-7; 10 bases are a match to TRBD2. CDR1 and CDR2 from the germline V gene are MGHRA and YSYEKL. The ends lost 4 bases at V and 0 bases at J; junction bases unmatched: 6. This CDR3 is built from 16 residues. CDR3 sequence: CASSPHASGSSYEQYF. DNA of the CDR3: TGCGCCAGCAGCCCGCATGCTAGCGGGAGCTCCTACGAGCAGTACTTC.

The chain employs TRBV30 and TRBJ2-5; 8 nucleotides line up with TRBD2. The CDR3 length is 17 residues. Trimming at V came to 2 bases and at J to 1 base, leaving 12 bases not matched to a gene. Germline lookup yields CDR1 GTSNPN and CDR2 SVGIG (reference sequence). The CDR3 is CAWSYGSGEGGQETQYF. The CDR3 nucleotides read TGTGCCTGGAGTTATGGTAGCGGGGAGGGGGGCCAAGAGACCCAGTACTTC. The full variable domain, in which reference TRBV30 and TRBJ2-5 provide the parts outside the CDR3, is SQTIHQWPATLVQPVGSPLSLECTVEGTSNPNLYWYRQAAGRGLQLLFYSVGIGQISSEVPQNLSASRPQDRQFILSSKKLLLSDSGFYLCAWSYGSGEGGQETQYFGPGTRLLVL.

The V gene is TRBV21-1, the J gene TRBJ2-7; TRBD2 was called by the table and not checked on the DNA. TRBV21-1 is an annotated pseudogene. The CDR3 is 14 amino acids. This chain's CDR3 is CASSKREIDYEQYF. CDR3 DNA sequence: TGTGCCAGCAGCAAACGGGAGATCGACTACGAGCAGTACTTC.

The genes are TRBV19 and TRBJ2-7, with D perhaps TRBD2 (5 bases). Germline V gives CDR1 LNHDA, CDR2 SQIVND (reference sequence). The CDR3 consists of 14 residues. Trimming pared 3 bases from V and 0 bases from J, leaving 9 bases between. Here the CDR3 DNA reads TGTGCCAGTAGTATGACGGGGAGCTCCTACGAGCAGTACTTC. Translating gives CASSMTGSSYEQYF.

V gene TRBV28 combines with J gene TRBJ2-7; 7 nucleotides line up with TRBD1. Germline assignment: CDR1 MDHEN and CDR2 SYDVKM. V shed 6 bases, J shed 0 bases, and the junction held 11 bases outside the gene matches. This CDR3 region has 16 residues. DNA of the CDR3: TGTGCCAGCAGCGTCCATCGGACAGGATTCTCCTACGAGCAGTACTTC. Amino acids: CASSVHRTGFSYEQYF. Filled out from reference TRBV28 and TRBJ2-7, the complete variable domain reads DVKVTQSSRYLVKRTGEKVFLECVQDMDHENMFWYRQDPGLGLRLIYFSYDVKMKEKGDIPEGYSVSREKKERFSLILESASTNQTSMYLCASSVHRTGFSYEQYFGPGTRLTVT.

This chain's CDR3 is CASSMVGPSGTGLHEQYF. CDR3 DNA sequence: TGTGCCAGTAGTATGGTTGGCCCGTCCGGGACAGGGCTCCACGAGCAGTACTTC. The chain couples TRBV19 to TRBJ2-7; TRBD1 matches at 9 bases. The trim removed 3 bases at V and 5 bases at J, leaving 17 bases unmatched. The CDR3 consists of 18 residues. CDR1 and CDR2 from the germline V gene are LNHDA and SQIVND (reference sequence). The whole variable domain, remainder taken from reference TRBV19 and TRBJ2-7, is DGGITQSPKYLFRKEGQNVTLSCEQNLNHDAMYWYRQDPGQGLRLIYYSQIVNDFQKGDIAEGYSVSREKKESFPLTVTSAQKNPTAFYLCASSMVGPSGTGLHEQYFGPGTRLTVT.

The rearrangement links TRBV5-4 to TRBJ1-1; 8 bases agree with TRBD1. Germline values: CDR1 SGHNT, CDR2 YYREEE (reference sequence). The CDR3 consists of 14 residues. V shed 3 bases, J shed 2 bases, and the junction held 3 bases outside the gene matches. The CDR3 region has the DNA TGTGCCAGCAGCTGGACAGGGATCAACACTGAAGCTTTCTTT. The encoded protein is CASSWTGINTEAFF. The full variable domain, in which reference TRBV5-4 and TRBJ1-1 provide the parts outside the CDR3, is ETGVTQSPTHLIKTRGQQVTLRCSSQSGHNTVSWYQQALGQGPQFIFQYYREEENGRGNFPPRFSGLQFPNYSSELNVNALELDDSALYLCASSWTGINTEAFFGQGTRLTVV.

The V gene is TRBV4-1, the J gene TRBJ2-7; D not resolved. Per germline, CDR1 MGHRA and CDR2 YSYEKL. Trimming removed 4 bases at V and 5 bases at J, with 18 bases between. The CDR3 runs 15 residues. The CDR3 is CASSPGFFTLHEQYF. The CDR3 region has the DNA TGCGCCAGCAGCCCCGGTTTTTTCACTCTCCACGAGCAGTACTTC.

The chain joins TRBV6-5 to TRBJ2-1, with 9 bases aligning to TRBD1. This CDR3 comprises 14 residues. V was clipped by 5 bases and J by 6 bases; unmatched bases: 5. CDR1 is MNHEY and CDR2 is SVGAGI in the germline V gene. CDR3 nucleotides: TGTGCCAGCAGTCCCGGACAGGGGTTCAATGAGCAGTTCTTC. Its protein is CASSPGQGFNEQFF.

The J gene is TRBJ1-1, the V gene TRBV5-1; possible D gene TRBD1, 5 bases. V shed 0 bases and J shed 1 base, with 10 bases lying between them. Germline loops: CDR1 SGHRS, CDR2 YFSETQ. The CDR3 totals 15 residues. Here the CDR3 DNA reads TGCGCCAGCAGCTTGGAAGGACACCCGAACACTGAAGCTTTCTTT. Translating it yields CASSLEGHPNTEAFF. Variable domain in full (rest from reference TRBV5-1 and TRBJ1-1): KAGVTQTPRYLIKTRGQQVTLSCSPISGHRSVSWYQQTPGQGLQFLFEYFSETQRNKGNFPGRFSGRQFSNSRSEMNVSTLELGDSALYLCASSLEGHPNTEAFFGQGTRLTVV.

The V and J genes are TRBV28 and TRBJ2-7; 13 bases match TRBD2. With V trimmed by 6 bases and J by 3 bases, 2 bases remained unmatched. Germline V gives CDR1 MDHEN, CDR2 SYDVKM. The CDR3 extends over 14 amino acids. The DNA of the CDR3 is TGTGCCAGCAGATGGACTAGCGGGAGCTACGAGCAGTACTTC. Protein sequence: CASRWTSGSYEQYF.

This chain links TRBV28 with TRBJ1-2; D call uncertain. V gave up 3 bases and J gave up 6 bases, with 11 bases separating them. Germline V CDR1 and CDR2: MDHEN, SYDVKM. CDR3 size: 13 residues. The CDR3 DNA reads TGTGCCAGCAGTTTCTTTACAGAAAATGGCTACACCTTC. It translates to CASSFFTENGYTF.

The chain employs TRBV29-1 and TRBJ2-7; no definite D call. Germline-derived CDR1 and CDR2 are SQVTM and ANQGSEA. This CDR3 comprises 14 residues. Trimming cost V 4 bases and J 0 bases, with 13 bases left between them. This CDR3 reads CSVVLSPGSYEQYF. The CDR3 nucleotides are TGCAGCGTTGTATTAAGTCCGGGCTCCTACGAGCAGTACTTC.

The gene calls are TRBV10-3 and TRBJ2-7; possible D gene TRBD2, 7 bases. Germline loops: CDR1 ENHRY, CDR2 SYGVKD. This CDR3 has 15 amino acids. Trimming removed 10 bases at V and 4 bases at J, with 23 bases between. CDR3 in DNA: TGTGCCACCCTTGGCCCAGGGGAGGGGACTTACGAGCAGTACTTC. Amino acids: CATLGPGEGTYEQYF.

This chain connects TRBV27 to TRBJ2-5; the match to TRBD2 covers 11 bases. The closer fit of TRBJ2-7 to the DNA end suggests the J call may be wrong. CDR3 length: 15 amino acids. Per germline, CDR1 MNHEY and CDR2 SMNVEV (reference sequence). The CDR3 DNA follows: TGTGCCAGCAGTTATGGGACTAGCGGAACCTACGAGCAGTACTTC. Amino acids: CASSYGTSGTYEQYF.

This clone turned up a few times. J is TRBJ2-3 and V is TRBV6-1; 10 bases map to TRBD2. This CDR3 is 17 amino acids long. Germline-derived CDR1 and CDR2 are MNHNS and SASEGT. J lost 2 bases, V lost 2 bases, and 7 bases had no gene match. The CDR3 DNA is TGTGCCAGCAGTGAACCTGAACTAGCGGGGATCACAGATACGCAGTATTTT. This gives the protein CASSEPELAGITDTQYF.

CDR3 sequence reads: CASSSTGIGDGYTF. The CDR3 bases are TGTGCCAGCAGTTCGACAGGGATTGGAGATGGCTACACCTTC. This chain joins TRBV27 and TRBJ1-2; 7 nucleotides line up with TRBD1. The CDR3 has 14 amino acids. After removal of 4 bases from V and 6 bases from J, the junction contained 8 bases not matched to a gene. Germline V gene data show CDR1 as MNHEY and CDR2 as SMNVEV (reference sequence).

The DNA for the CDR3 is TGTGCCAGCAGCTTAATGGCGGGAGCCTACAATGAGCAGTTCTTC. Its translation is CASSLMAGAYNEQFF. The chain combines TRBV7-2 with TRBJ2-1; TRBD2 matches at 7 bases. CDR3 length: 15 residues. From germline, CDR1 is SGHTA and CDR2 FQGNSA. The trim removed 2 bases at V and 2 bases at J, leaving 3 bases unmatched.

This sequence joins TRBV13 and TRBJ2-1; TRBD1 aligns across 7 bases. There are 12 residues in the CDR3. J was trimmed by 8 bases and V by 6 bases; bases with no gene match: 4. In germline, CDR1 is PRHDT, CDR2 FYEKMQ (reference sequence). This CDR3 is CASRRQGHEQFF. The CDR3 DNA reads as TGTGCCAGCAGGCGACAGGGCCATGAGCAGTTCTTC.

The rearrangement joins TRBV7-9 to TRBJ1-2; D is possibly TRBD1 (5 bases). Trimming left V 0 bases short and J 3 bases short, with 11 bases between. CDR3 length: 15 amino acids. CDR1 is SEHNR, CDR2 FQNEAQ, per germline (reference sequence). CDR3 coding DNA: TGTGCCAGCAGCTTAGCCAGGGAAGGGGACTATGGCTACACCTTC. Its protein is CASSLAREGDYGYTF.

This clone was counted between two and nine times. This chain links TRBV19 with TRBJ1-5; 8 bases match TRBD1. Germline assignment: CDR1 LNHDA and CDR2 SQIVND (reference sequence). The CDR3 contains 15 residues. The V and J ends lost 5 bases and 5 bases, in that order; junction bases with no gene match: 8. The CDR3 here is CASSSTDRAYQPQHF. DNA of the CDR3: TGTGCCAGTAGTTCCACGGACAGGGCCTATCAGCCCCAGCATTTT. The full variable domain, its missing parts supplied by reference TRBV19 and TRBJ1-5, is DGGITQSPKYLFRKEGQNVTLSCEQNLNHDAMYWYRQDPGQGLRLIYYSQIVNDFQKGDIAEGYSVSREKKESFPLTVTSAQKNPTAFYLCASSSTDRAYQPQHFGDGTRLSIL.